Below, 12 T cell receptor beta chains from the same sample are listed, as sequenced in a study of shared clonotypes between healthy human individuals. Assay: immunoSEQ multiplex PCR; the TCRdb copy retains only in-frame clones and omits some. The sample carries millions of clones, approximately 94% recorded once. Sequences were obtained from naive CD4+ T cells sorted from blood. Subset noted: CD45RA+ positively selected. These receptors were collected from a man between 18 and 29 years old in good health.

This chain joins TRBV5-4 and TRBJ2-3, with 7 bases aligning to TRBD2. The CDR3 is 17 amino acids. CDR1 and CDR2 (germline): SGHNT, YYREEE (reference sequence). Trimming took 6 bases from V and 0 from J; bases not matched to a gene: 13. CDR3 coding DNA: TGTGCCAGCACCATCCTGGGCGGGAGCTCAAGCACAGATACGCAGTATTTT. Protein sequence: CASTILGGSSSTDTQYF.

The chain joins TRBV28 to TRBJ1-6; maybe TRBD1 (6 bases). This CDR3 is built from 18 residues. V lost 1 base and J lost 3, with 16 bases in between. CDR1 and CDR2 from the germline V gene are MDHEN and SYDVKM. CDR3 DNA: TGTGCCAGCAGTTTATCGGGCAGGGGAAGGGACTATAATTCACCCCTCCACTTT. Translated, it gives CASSLSGRGRDYNSPLHF.

CDR3 region: CASSTASGALYNEQFF. The CDR3 nucleotides read TGCGCCAGCAGCACCGCTAGCGGGGCTCTCTACAATGAGCAGTTCTTC. The V and J genes are TRBV5-1 and TRBJ2-1; 9 bases align to TRBD2. The V gene end was trimmed by 4 bases and the J gene end by 3 bases; junction bases not matched to a gene: 8. The length of the CDR3 is 16 residues. Germline V gene lookup returns CDR1 SGHRS and CDR2 YFSETQ.

The CDR3 bases are TGCGCCAGCAGCCAAGATGGAGGGCGCGGTGGCTACACCTTC. Protein: CASSQDGGRGGYTF. This rearrangement joins TRBV4-3 to TRBJ1-2; no clear D. V was trimmed by 0 bases and J by 7 bases, leaving 12 bases between them. There are 14 residues in the CDR3. The germline CDR1 and CDR2 sequences are LGHNA and YSLEER.

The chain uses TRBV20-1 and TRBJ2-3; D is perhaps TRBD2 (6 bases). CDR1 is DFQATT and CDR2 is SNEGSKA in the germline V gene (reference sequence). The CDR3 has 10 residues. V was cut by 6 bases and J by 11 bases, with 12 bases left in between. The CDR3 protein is CSADLGGQYF. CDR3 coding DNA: TGCAGTGCCGATTTGGGGGGGCAGTATTTT.

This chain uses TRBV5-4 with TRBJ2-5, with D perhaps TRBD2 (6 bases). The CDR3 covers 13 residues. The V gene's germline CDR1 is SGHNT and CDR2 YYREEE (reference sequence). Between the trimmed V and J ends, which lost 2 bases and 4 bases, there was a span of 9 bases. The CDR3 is CASSLGTRETQYF. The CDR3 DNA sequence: TGTGCCAGCAGCTTAGGGACTCGAGAGACCCAGTACTTC.

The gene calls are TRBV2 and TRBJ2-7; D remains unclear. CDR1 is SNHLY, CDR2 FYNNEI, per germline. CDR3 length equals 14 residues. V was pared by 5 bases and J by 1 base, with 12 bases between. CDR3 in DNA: TGTGCCAGCAGTTTCATTGTAGGTTCCTACGAGCAGTACTTC. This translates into CASSFIVGSYEQYF.

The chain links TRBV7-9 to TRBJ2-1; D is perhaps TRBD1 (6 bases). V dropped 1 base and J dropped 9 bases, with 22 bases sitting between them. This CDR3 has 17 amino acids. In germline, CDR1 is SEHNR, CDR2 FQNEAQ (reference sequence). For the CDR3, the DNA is TGTGCCAGCAGCTTAGTGCCCCGACAGGTAGGTCTGTGTGAGCAGTTCTTC. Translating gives CASSLVPRQVGLCEQFF.

Here the CDR3 DNA reads TGTGCCAGCAGTTTGGGGGATTTAAGGGAGCAGTACTTC. This encodes CASSLGDLREQYF. J is TRBJ2-7 and V is TRBV7-2, with D perhaps being TRBD1 or TRBD2 (5 bases each). This CDR3 comprises 13 residues. Trimming took 6 bases from V and 7 from J, leaving 16 bases between them. From germline, CDR1 is SGHTA and CDR2 FQGNSA. The complete variable domain, with remaining parts taken from reference TRBV7-2 and TRBJ2-7, reads GAGVSQSPSNKVTEKGKDVELRCDPISGHTALYWYRQSLGQGLEFLIYFQGNSAPDKSGLPSDRFSAERTGGSVSTLTIQRTQQEDSAVYLCASSLGDLREQYFGPGTRLTVT.

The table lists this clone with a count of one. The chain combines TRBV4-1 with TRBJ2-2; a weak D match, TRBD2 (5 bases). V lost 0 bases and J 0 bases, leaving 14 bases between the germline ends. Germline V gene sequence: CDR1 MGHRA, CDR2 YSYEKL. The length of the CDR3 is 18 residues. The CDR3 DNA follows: TGCGCCAGCAGCCAAGAGTGGGGAGCGGCCGCGAACACCGGGGAGCTGTTTTTT. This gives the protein CASSQEWGAAANTGELFF.

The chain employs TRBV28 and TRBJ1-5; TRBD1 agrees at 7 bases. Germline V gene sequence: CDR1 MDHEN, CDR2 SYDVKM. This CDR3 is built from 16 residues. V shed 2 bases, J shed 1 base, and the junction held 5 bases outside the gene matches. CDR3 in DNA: TGTGCCAGCAGTTTACAACAGGGGTTCAGCAATCAGCCCCAGCATTTT. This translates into CASSLQQGFSNQPQHF.

CDR3 nucleotides: TGTGCCAGCAGTGCCTTAGAGGCAGGGACGTCGGGGGGCTACACCTTC. Translated, it gives CASSALEAGTSGGYTF. The chain is built from TRBV2 and TRBJ1-2, with D maybe TRBD1 (5 bases). CDR3 length: 16 amino acids. Germline CDR1 reads SNHLY; CDR2 reads FYNNEI. Trimming removed 4 bases at V and 8 bases at J, with 23 bases between.